This TCR beta chain was sequenced during a study of CD8 T cells in ankylosing spondylitis. Regarding the study as a whole: A TCR beta motif of roughly eight highly homologous variants appeared characteristic of ankylosing spondylitis blood. Disease-linked clones displayed a CD8+ phenotype and appeared relatively rarely in peripheral blood. Clones linked to disease were reported to show significant enrichment in matched ankylosing spondylitis synovial fluid.

CDR3 length: 14 residues. V lost 4 bases and J 3 bases, leaving 10 bases between the germline ends. The V gene's germline CDR1 is LGHDT and CDR2 YNNKEL (reference sequence). For TCR beta, libraries came from quantitative 5'-RACE with molecular barcodes. MiXCR was run by TCRdb on the 5' RACE reads, yielding one entry per CDR3 protein. The table shows approximately 340,000 distinct CDR3 sequences, with about 15% occurring only once. About this clonotype itself: As yet, its antigen is unknown.

Sequenced: blood, either unsorted or a sorted T cell fraction (not recorded which). The V gene is TRBV3-1, the J gene TRBJ2-1; D remains unclear. The source of this sequence is a male donor with ankylosing spondylitis or in good health (not recorded which). CDR3 sequence reads: CASSLDVYYNEQFF. The CDR3 coding sequence is TGTGCCAGCAGCCTAGACGTCTACTACAATGAGCAGTTCTTC.